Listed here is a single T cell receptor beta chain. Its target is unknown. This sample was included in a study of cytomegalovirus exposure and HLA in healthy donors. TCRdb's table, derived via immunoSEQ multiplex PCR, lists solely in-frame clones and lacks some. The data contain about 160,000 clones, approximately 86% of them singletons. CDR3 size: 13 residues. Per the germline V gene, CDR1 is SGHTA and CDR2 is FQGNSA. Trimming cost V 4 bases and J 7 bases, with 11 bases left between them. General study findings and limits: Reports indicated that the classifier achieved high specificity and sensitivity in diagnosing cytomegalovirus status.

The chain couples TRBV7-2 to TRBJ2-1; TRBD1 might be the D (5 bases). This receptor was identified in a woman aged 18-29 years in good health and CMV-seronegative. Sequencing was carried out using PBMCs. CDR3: CASSSYRQNEQFF. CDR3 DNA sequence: TGTGCCAGCAGCTCCTATCGACAGAATGAGCAGTTCTTC. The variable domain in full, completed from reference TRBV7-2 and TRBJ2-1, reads GAGVSQSPSNKVTEKGKDVELRCDPISGHTALYWYRQSLGQGLEFLIYFQGNSAPDKSGLPSDRFSAERTGGSVSTLTIQRTQQEDSAVYLCASSSYRQNEQFFGPGTRLTVL.